This TCR beta chain is from a study of shared clonotypes between healthy human individuals. Study-wide points: For naive CD4 cells, 4% to 6% of clonotypes were shared across four donors.

Concerning this clone: The antigen is not known.

V was clipped by 0 bases and J by 2 bases; unmatched bases: 9. This CDR3 spans 19 amino acids. The germline V gene encodes CDR1 LGHNA and CDR2 YSLEER. Assay: immunoSEQ multiplex PCR; the TCRdb copy retains only in-frame clones and omits some. The sample yields roughly 1,800,000 clones, less than 95% seen once. Naive CD8 isolation took CD45RO-negative cells positively selected for CCR7 and excluded terminally differentiated effector memory CD45RA+ cells. Healthy HIV-negative adults without recent acute infections or vaccinations served as donors. Material: naive CD8+ T cells sorted from blood. The chain carries TRBV4-3 and TRBJ2-1; TRBD2 agrees at 11 bases. This receptor was taken from a man aged 18 to 29 in good health. This CDR3 is CASSQDRLAGGLAYNEQFF. The DNA of the CDR3 is TGCGCCAGCAGCCAAGATCGCCTAGCGGGAGGATTGGCCTACAATGAGCAGTTCTTC.